Reported below is one T cell receptor beta chain. Its specificity is unknown. The repertoire was sequenced with immunoSEQ multiplex PCR; TCRdb's copy has only in-frame clones and lacks some. The sample contains about 38,000 clones, roughly 82% of which appear only once. The culture ran for about 11 days, and then CD4+ T cells were isolated. The source of the sample is a study of vaccination effects on CD4 cells after COVID-19. Study at large: After expansion with viral peptide pools in the ViraFEST assay, antigen-specific CD4+ T cells were sequenced. Two doses of BNT162b2 or mRNA-1273 vaccine were administered to participants.

Whole-study results and caveats: Late post-vaccination samples showed marked contraction of infection- and vaccine-induced clones.

The CDR3 contains 12 residues. Germline V gene data show CDR1 as LNHNV and CDR2 as YYDKDF (reference sequence). Deletions cut 5 bases from V and 9 bases from J, with 11 bases between. This material consisted of CD4+ T cells from PBMCs cultured without peptide, taken before COVID-19 vaccination. V usage is TRBV15 and J usage is TRBJ2-1, with D possibly matching TRBD2 (6 bases). This sequence was found in a human donor who received a COVID-19 vaccine. The CDR3 sequence is CATSWGLGEQFF. In DNA form, the CDR3 reads TGTGCCACCAGCTGGGGACTGGGTGAGCAGTTCTTC.